The entry below gives a single T cell receptor beta chain sequence along with its context. Its cognate antigen is unknown. The germline V gene encodes CDR1 SGHAT and CDR2 FQNNGV. V lost 4 bases and J lost 0, with 15 bases in between. CDR3 length equals 16 residues. TCRdb's table, derived via immunoSEQ multiplex PCR, lists solely in-frame clones and lacks some. Seen here are more than 30,000 clones, about 70% observed once, and the top ten hold about 3%. The data are from a study of vaccination effects on CD4 cells after COVID-19. Following 10 days of culture, CD4+ T cells were isolated. The study found no prior SARS-CoV-2 infection in the vaccine recipients, who tested negative for nucleocapsid antibodies.

The clonotype comes from a human donor who received a COVID-19 vaccine. This chain links TRBV11-2 with TRBJ1-2, with D possibly TRBD1 on 6 matching bases. The sequences come from CD4+ T cells from PBMCs cultured without peptide, collected before COVID-19 vaccination. In DNA, the CDR3 is TGTGCCAGCAGCTCGCTTGGGGGGCCCTCTAACTATGGCTACACCTTC. Translation gives CASSSLGGPSNYGYTF.